The clone carrying this T cell receptor beta chain was seen more than once but under ten times. The antigen is undetermined. This record comes from a study of glioma-infiltrating T cells. Study-wide results and limits: Tissue and blood shared very few CDR3 sequences. Above-expected tissue-blood divergence occurred in all gliomas, most in low-grade ones.

Using RNA template, CDR3s of TCR alpha and beta were amplified with iRepertoire arm-PCR. One-step reverse transcription and amplification started from approximately 100-400 ng of tissue mRNA or PBMC total RNA. TCRdb called the multiplex PCR reads again in MiXCR, with one record for every CDR3 protein. The repertoire holds roughly 5,000 distinct CDR3 sequences, roughly 30% seen once, with less than 9.5% in the top ten. This receptor was taken from a human donor with low-grade glioma or glioblastoma, undergoing nonglioma brain surgery, or in good health (not recorded which). Sequenced: glioma tissue, nonneoplastic brain tissue, or PBMCs (not recorded which).

The chain's CDR3 is CASSLQPYEQYF. The CDR3 nucleotides are TGTGCCAGCAGTTTACAGCCCTACGAGCAGTACTTC. The V and J genes are TRBV7-2 and TRBJ2-7; D is unresolved. This CDR3 is built from 12 residues. Deletions cut 6 bases from V and 2 bases from J, with 8 bases between. The V gene's germline CDR1 is SGHTA and CDR2 FQGNSA.